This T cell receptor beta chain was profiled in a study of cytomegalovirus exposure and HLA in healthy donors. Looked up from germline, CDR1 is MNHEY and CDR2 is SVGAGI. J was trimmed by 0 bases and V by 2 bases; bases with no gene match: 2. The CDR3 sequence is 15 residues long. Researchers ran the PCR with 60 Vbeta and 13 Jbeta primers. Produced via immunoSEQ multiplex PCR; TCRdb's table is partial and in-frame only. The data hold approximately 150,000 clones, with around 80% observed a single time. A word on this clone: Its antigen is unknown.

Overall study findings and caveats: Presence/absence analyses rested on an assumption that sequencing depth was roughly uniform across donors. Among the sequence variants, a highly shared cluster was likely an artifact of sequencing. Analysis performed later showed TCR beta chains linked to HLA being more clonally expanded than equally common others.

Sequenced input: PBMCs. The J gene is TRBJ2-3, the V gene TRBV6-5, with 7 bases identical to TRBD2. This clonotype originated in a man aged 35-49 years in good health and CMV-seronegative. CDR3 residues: CASSYGRGSTDTQYF. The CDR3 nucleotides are TGTGCCAGCAGTTACGGGCGGGGGAGCACAGATACGCAGTATTTT.